These 26 T cell receptor beta chains were sequenced from one sample in a study of blood T cell repertoires in COVID-19. Repertoires were generated with immunoSEQ multiplex PCR, while TCRdb's copy carries only in-frame clones and drops some. This sample has nearly 85,000 clones, with around 82% found just once. The sample taken for sequencing was peripheral blood. These receptors were obtained from a woman in her sixties or seventies with acute or convalescent COVID-19.

This clone was counted a single time. This rearrangement joins TRBV19 to TRBJ2-2; 10 bases fit TRBD1. Germline assignment: CDR1 LNHDA and CDR2 SQIVND (reference sequence). The CDR3 sequence is 15 residues long. The J segment lost 4 bases and the V segment lost 6 bases, leaving 5 bases of the junction unmatched. CDR3 in amino acids: CASRKTGGRTGELFF. CDR3 DNA sequence: TGTGCCAGTAGGAAGACAGGGGGCCGCACCGGGGAGCTGTTTTTT.

The chain combines TRBV7-3 with TRBJ1-1, with 8 bases that match TRBD1. The germline V gene encodes CDR1 SGHTA and CDR2 FQGTGA. The CDR3 spans 16 residues. J lost 0 bases, V lost 1 base, and 4 bases had no gene match. CDR3 region: CASSLMAGGVNTEAFF. The DNA for the CDR3 is TGTGCCAGCAGCTTAATGGCAGGGGGCGTGAACACTGAAGCTTTCTTT.

A few counts support this clone. The DNA for the CDR3 is TGTGCCAGCAACCTCAGGGGGACTAGTCCCTACAATGAGCAGTTCTTC. Amino acid sequence: CASNLRGTSPYNEQFF. The V call is TRBV2, the J call TRBJ2-1; weak D call: TRBD2 (8 bases). The CDR3 spans 16 residues. Trimming cost V 7 bases and J 2 bases, with 18 bases left between them. Germline V gene sequence: CDR1 SNHLY, CDR2 FYNNEI.

The count of this clone is one. The V gene is TRBV3-1 (or the pseudogene TRBV3-2), the J gene TRBJ1-3, with 9 bases aligning to TRBD1. After removal of 3 bases from V and 0 bases from J, the junction contained 3 bases not matched to a gene. The germline gives CDR1 LGHDT, CDR2 YNNKEL (reference sequence). This CDR3 spans 16 amino acids. The DNA for the CDR3 is TGTGCCAGCAGCCAGAGGACAGGGGACTCTGGAAACACCATATATTTT. Protein product: CASSQRTGDSGNTIYF.

The J gene is TRBJ1-4, the V gene TRBV28, with D perhaps matching TRBD1 (5 bases). Germline CDR1 is MDHEN and CDR2 is SYDVKM. The CDR3 is made up of 13 amino acids. V gave up 8 bases and J gave up 7 bases, with 14 bases separating them. The CDR3 DNA follows: TGTGCCAGCCACTGGCAGGGCTCTGAAAAACTGTTTTTT. As protein: CASHWQGSEKLFF.

The chain recombines TRBV5-1 with TRBJ1-2, with TRBD1 matching over 8 bases. V was pared by 3 bases and J by 4 bases, with 5 bases of the junction left unmatched. Per the germline V gene, CDR1 is SGHRS and CDR2 is YFSETQ. The CDR3 runs to 14 residues. CDR3 sequence (DNA): TGCGCCAGCAGCTCAACAGGGGGGACCTATGGCTACACCTTC. This translates into CASSSTGGTYGYTF.

The chain combines TRBV3-1 (or the pseudogene TRBV3-2) with TRBJ1-2; 11 bases align to TRBD1. V shed 3 bases and J 4 bases; nucleotides not matched to a gene: 7. The CDR3 loop spans 16 amino acids. Germline V gives CDR1 LGHDT, CDR2 YNNKEL (reference sequence). CDR3 protein: CASSHGQGARIYGYTF. The DNA of the CDR3 is TGTGCCAGCAGCCACGGACAGGGGGCGAGGATCTATGGCTACACCTTC.

This sequence joins TRBV10-3 and TRBJ2-7, with a tentative D call TRBD1 (5 bases). The germline V gene has CDR1 ENHRY and CDR2 SYGVKD. The CDR3 has 15 amino acids. The V gene lost 5 bases and the J gene lost 2 bases, with 16 bases spanning the gap. The CDR3 coding sequence is TGTGCCATCAGTTACGGACAATTTTCCCCCTACGAGCAGTACTTC. Amino acids: CAISYGQFSPYEQYF.

This chain uses TRBV13 with TRBJ2-7; 9 nucleotides align to TRBD2. V lost 5 bases, J lost 1 base, and 12 bases stayed unmatched. Germline V lookup: CDR1 PRHDT, CDR2 FYEKMQ (reference sequence). CDR3 length equals 17 residues. DNA for the CDR3: TGTGCCAGCAGCCTAACCAATCTAGCGGGGCCGTCCTACGAGCAGTACTTC. Translating gives CASSLTNLAGPSYEQYF.

This chain joins TRBV4-1 and TRBJ2-1, with TRBD1 matching 8 bases. CDR3 length equals 16 residues. The germline gives CDR1 MGHRA, CDR2 YSYEKL. J was trimmed by 0 bases and V by 5 bases; bases with no gene match: 6. DNA for the CDR3: TGCGCCAGCAGCTACGGACAGGGCCCCTCCTACAATGAGCAGTTCTTC. Translating it yields CASSYGQGPSYNEQFF.

The V call is TRBV7-3, the J call TRBJ2-6, with D tentatively TRBD1 (5 bases). This CDR3 region has 15 residues. Germline V gene sequence: CDR1 SGHTA, CDR2 FQGTGA. V dropped 5 bases and J dropped 0 bases, with 8 bases sitting between them. The CDR3 region is CASSRQSSGANVLTF. Here the CDR3 DNA reads TGTGCCAGCAGCAGACAGAGCTCTGGGGCCAACGTCCTGACTTTC.

The gene calls are TRBV27 and TRBJ1-5; D is undetermined. V was clipped by 2 bases and J by 5 bases, with 13 bases between them. CDR1 is MNHEY and CDR2 is SMNVEV in the germline V gene (reference sequence). The CDR3 covers 15 residues. CDR3 DNA sequence: TGTGCCAGCAGTTTAGGCAGTGCTCCTCATCAGCCCCAGCATTTT. Its translation is CASSLGSAPHQPQHF.

The V call is TRBV7-9, the J call TRBJ1-5; D possibly corresponds to TRBD1 (6 bases). V shed 6 bases and J shed 2 bases, with 11 bases lying between them. The CDR3 contains 14 residues. The germline V gene has CDR1 SEHNR and CDR2 FQNEAQ (reference sequence). CDR3 amino acids: CASRGGFGNQPQHF. CDR3 DNA: TGTGCCAGCAGAGGGGGATTTGGCAATCAGCCCCAGCATTTT.

The chain joins TRBV27 to TRBJ1-5; weak D call: TRBD1 (6 bases). The V gene lost 5 bases and the J gene lost 4 bases, with 12 bases spanning the gap. Looked up from germline, CDR1 is MNHEY and CDR2 is SMNVEV (reference sequence). The CDR3 totals 14 residues. The chain's CDR3 is CASSHRDRNQPQHF. The CDR3 nucleotides are TGTGCCAGCAGTCACAGGGACCGGAATCAGCCCCAGCATTTT.

The V and J genes are TRBV7-8 and TRBJ2-2, with 10 bases that match TRBD2. This CDR3 region has 16 residues. With V trimmed by 5 bases and J by 5 bases, 8 bases remained unmatched. The germline CDR1 and CDR2 sequences are SGHVS and FQNEAQ. The CDR3 sequence is CASSRRLAGLTGELFF. As DNA, the CDR3 is TGTGCCAGCAGCCGCAGACTAGCGGGCCTTACCGGGGAGCTGTTTTTT. The full variable domain, completed using reference TRBV7-8 and TRBJ2-2, is GAGVSQSPRYKVAKRGQDVALRCDPISGHVSLFWYQQALGQGPEFLTYFQNEAQLDKSGLPSDRFFAERPEGSVSTLKIQRTQQEDSAVYLCASSRRLAGLTGELFFGEGSRLTVL.

The chain uses TRBV4-1 and TRBJ1-2; 8 nucleotides match TRBD1. CDR1 is MGHRA and CDR2 is YSYEKL in the germline V gene. The CDR3 consists of 15 residues. With V trimmed by 1 base and J by 4 bases, 5 bases remained unmatched. CDR3 sequence (DNA): TGCGCCAGCAGCCAAGTAGGGGACAGGATCTATGGCTACACCTTC. Its protein is CASSQVGDRIYGYTF.

This chain joins TRBV12-3 or TRBV12-4 and TRBJ1-6; no clear D. CDR3 length: 13 amino acids. The V and J ends lost 3 bases and 6 bases respectively, with 6 bases between them. CDR3 sequence reads: CASSFYSNSPLHF. The DNA for the CDR3 is TGTGCCAGCAGTTTCTACAGTAATTCACCCCTCCACTTT.

The rearrangement uses TRBV6-4 and TRBJ1-1; TRBD1 matches 8 bases. Germline assignment: CDR1 MRHNA and CDR2 SNTAGT. There are 15 residues in the CDR3. V was pared by 0 bases and J by 9 bases, with 9 bases of the junction left unmatched. In nucleotides, the CDR3 is TGTGCCAGCAGTGACTCTCTCAGGACAGGGAACAAAGCTTTCTTT. Its protein is CASSDSLRTGNKAFF.

V usage is TRBV20-1 and J usage is TRBJ2-7, with D possibly TRBD1 on 6 matching bases. The germline V and J ends were trimmed by 7 bases and 7 bases, with 14 bases remaining between them. The CDR3 is 11 residues long. Germline CDR1 is DFQATT and CDR2 is SNEGSKA (reference sequence). The CDR3 sequence: CSVRTGSEQYF. The CDR3 nucleotides read TGCAGTGTACGAACAGGGTCGGAGCAGTACTTC.

The V gene is TRBV5-6, the J gene TRBJ1-6; D gene unclear. Germline CDR1 and CDR2: SGHDT and YYEEEE. Trimming stripped 10 bases from V and 8 bases from J, with 19 bases between. CDR3 length: 14 amino acids. As DNA, the CDR3 is TGTGCCCTCGCAAGCGTACGTAGGCATTCACCCCTCCACTTT. Protein sequence: CALASVRRHSPLHF.

The DNA for the CDR3 is TGTGCCAGCAGCTCTGGACGGGGGGACTATGGCTACACCTTC. This sequence encodes CASSSGRGDYGYTF. The V gene is TRBV5-7, the J gene TRBJ1-2; the D gene is possibly TRBD1 (5 bases). TRBV5-7 is flagged as an ORF with uncertain function. The CDR3 has 14 amino acids. Trimming shortened V by 3 bases and J by 3 bases, and 12 bases separated the two germline ends.

The V gene is TRBV3-1 (or the pseudogene TRBV3-2), the J gene TRBJ2-1, with D possibly matching TRBD2 (5 bases). This CDR3 contains 16 residues. Germline assignment: CDR1 LGHDT and CDR2 YNNKEL (reference sequence). The V end was cut by 2 bases, the J end by 6 bases, with 17 bases between. CDR3 in DNA: TGTGCCAGCAGCCAAAGGGAGAGAGTGGATGCCAATGAGCAGTTCTTC. Residues: CASSQRERVDANEQFF.

This chain joins TRBV6-1 and TRBJ1-3, with D maybe TRBD1 (6 bases). Germline lookup yields CDR1 MNHNS and CDR2 SASEGT. This CDR3 comprises 14 residues. Between the trimmed V and J ends, which lost 3 bases and 5 bases, there was a span of 11 bases. In DNA form, the CDR3 reads TGTGCCAGCAGTGATGGGAGGGGGAGAAACACCATATATTTT. It is translated as CASSDGRGRNTIYF.

The chain recombines TRBV7-9 with TRBJ1-6, with D maybe TRBD1 (6 bases). From germline, CDR1 is SEHNR and CDR2 FQNEAQ (reference sequence). This CDR3 is 16 amino acids long. V lost 5 bases and J 8 bases, leaving 19 bases between the germline ends. The CDR3 region is CASSGEVGTWDSPLHF. The CDR3 bases are TGTGCCAGCAGCGGAGAGGTAGGGACATGGGATTCACCCCTCCACTTT.

The rearrangement uses TRBV10-3 and TRBJ1-2, with 8 positions matching TRBD1. The CDR3 loop spans 14 amino acids. Germline V gene lookup returns CDR1 ENHRY and CDR2 SYGVKD. V was pared by 2 bases and J by 7 bases, with 6 bases of the junction left unmatched. CDR3 amino acids: CAISEMDRAGGYTF. Here the CDR3 DNA reads TGTGCCATCAGTGAGATGGACAGGGCCGGTGGCTACACCTTC.

V gene TRBV28 combines with J gene TRBJ1-6, with TRBD1 matching over 8 bases. CDR1 and CDR2 from the germline V gene are MDHEN and SYDVKM. V gave up 6 bases and J gave up 10 bases; unmatched junction bases: 17. CDR3 size: 17 residues. As DNA, the CDR3 is TGTGCCAGCAGGGGGATTGGGACAGGCACTTTAGGGTCACCCCTCCACTTT. Amino acids: CASRGIGTGTLGSPLHF. The full variable domain, rest sourced from reference TRBV28 and TRBJ1-6, is DVKVTQSSRYLVKRTGEKVFLECVQDMDHENMFWYRQDPGLGLRLIYFSYDVKMKEKGDIPEGYSVSREKKERFSLILESASTNQTSMYLCASRGIGTGTLGSPLHFGNGTRLTVT.